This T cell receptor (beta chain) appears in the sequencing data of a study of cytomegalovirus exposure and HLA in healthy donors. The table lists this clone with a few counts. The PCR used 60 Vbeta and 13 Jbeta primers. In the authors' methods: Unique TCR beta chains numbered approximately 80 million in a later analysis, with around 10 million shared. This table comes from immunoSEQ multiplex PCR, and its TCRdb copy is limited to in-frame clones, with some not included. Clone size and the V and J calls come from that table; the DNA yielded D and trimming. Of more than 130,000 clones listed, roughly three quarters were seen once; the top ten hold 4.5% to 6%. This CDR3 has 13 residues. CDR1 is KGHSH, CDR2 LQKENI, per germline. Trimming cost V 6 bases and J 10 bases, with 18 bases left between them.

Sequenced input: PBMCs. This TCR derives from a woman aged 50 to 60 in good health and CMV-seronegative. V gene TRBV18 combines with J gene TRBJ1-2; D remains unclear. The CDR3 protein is CASSPNPDRDYTF. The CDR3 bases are TGTGCCAGCTCCCCAAATCCCGATCGGGACTACACCTTC.